Listed here are 5 T cell receptor beta chains from one sample, sequenced in a study of blood T cell repertoires in COVID-19. Data came from immunoSEQ multiplex PCR; TCRdb stores just in-frame clones and leaves some out. Of 150,000 to 200,000 clones in the sample, about nine tenths were seen once. Sequencing was performed on peripheral blood. The receptors originated from a man aged 65 to 79 with acute or convalescent COVID-19.

The rearrangement uses TRBV18 and TRBJ2-7, with D possibly matching TRBD2 (6 bases). This CDR3 comprises 14 residues. The ends were cut back, 5 bases at V and 3 bases at J, with 14 bases in the middle. The germline gives CDR1 KGHSH, CDR2 LQKENI. The CDR3 coding sequence is TGTGCCAGCTCAGAAACTTGGGACTTCTACGAGCAGTACTTC. It yields the protein CASSETWDFYEQYF.

The rearrangement joins TRBV19 to TRBJ1-1; D perhaps matches TRBD1 (6 bases). Per germline, CDR1 LNHDA and CDR2 SQIVND (reference sequence). The CDR3 extends over 11 amino acids. V was pared by 5 bases and J by 8 bases, with 9 bases between. DNA of the CDR3: TGTGCCAGTAGTGTGGACAGAGAAGCTTTCTTT. Translation gives CASSVDREAFF.

The V gene is TRBV28, the J gene TRBJ2-2; no firm D call. Germline CDR1 is MDHEN and CDR2 is SYDVKM. The CDR3 runs 13 residues. V dropped 5 bases and J dropped 8 bases, with 12 bases sitting between them. CDR3 protein: CASSPGPAGELFF. CDR3 in DNA: TGTGCCAGCAGTCCGGGTCCGGCAGGGGAGCTGTTTTTT.

The rearrangement uses TRBV4-2 and TRBJ2-3, with 11 bases matching TRBD2. V gave up 2 bases and J gave up 2 bases; unmatched junction bases: 6. From germline, CDR1 is LGHNA and CDR2 YNFKEQ. The CDR3 consists of 17 residues. This chain's CDR3 is CASSQRVLAGDTDTQYF. In nucleotides, the CDR3 is TGTGCCAGCAGCCAAAGGGTACTAGCGGGAGACACAGATACGCAGTATTTT.

This clone was observed a handful of times. The V gene is TRBV27, the J gene TRBJ1-4, with 10 bases that match TRBD1. The J segment lost 6 bases and the V segment lost 2 bases, leaving 3 bases of the junction unmatched. Per germline, CDR1 MNHEY and CDR2 SMNVEV (reference sequence). This CDR3 is 15 amino acids long. CDR3 DNA: TGTGCCAGCAGTTTAGTAGGGACAGGGGATGAAAAACTGTTTTTT. Its protein is CASSLVGTGDEKLFF.